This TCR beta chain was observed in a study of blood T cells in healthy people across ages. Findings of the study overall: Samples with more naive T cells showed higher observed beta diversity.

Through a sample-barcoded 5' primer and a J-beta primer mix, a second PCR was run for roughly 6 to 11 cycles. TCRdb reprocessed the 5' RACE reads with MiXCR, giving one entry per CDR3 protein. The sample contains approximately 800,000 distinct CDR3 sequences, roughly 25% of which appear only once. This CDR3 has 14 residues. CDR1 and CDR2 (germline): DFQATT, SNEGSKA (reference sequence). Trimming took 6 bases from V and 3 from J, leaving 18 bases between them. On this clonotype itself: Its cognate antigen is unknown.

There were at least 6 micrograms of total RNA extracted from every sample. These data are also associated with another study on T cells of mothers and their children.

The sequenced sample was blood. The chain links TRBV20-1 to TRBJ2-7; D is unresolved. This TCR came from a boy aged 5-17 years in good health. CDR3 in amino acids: CSAPPLTANYEQYF. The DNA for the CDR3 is TGCAGTGCCCCTCCCCTGACTGCAAACTACGAGCAGTACTTC.